A selection of T cell receptor beta chains follows, all from one sample in a study of T-cell reconstitution after alpha-beta-depleted transplantation in children. Via MiXCR, TCRdb re-called the PCR reads, giving one row per CDR3 protein. The repertoire holds 450,000 to 600,000 distinct CDR3 sequences, with approximately 29% as singletons. The material was PBMCs from the stem cell graft donor, obtained from the stem cell graft. These receptors were taken from a human donor who donated a stem cell graft to a child with aplastic anemia. The CDR3 runs from the conserved cysteine through the conserved F or W. A D gene is named only where the DNA matches it firmly. Clone size, where shown, is once, few, many, or a class for clones that have expanded.

>TRBJ2-3|NA|TRBV5-1|NA
CASSLGLASVQGTQYF
TGCGCCAGCTCCCTGGGGCTAGCGAGCGTCCAGGGTACGCAGTATTTT
>TRBJ2-3|few|TRBV9|NA
CASGNTDTQYF
TGTGCCAGCGGCAACACAGATACGCAGTATTTT
>TRBJ2-1|NA|TRBV6-5|NA
CASSYSSGNYNEQFF
TGTGCCAGCAGTTACAGTAGCGGTAATTACAATGAGCAGTTCTTC
>TRBJ1-1|NA|TRBV5-1|NA
CASSLDPDPNTEAFF
TGCGCCAGCAGCTTGGATCCAGATCCAAACACTGAAGCTTTCTTT
>TRBJ1-3|NA|TRBV4-2|NA
CASSQDTGSGNTIYF
TGTGCCAGCAGCCAGGACACAGGCTCTGGAAACACCATATATTTT
>TRBJ2-7|few|TRBV12-3/TRBV12-4|TRBD2
CASSINVGTSGSKAYEQYF
TGTGCCAGCAGTATTAATGTCGGGACTAGCGGGAGTAAAGCCTACGAGCAGTACTTC
>TRBJ1-1|NA|TRBV28|NA
CATLTGLNTEAFF
TGTGCCACCCTGACAGGTTTGAACACTGAAGCTTTCTTT
>TRBJ1-1|NA|TRBV6-1|TRBD1
CASSGGTVEAFF
TGTGCCAGCAGTGGGGGGACAGTTGAAGCTTTCTTT
>TRBJ2-1|few|TRBV9|TRBD2
CASSGSGRVNEQFF
TGTGCCAGCAGCGGAAGCGGGAGGGTGAATGAGCAGTTCTTC
>TRBJ2-7|NA|TRBV7-9|NA
CASSFEAYEQYF
TGTGCCAGCAGCTTCGAAGCCTACGAGCAGTACTTC
>TRBJ2-5|few|TRBV29-1|NA
CSVERHRQSQETQYF
TGCAGCGTTGAAAGGCACCGACAGTCTCAAGAGACCCAGTACTTC
>TRBJ2-3|few|TRBV7-2|NA
CASSLVLADTQYF
TGTGCCAGCAGCTTAGTACTAGCAGATACGCAGTATTTT
>TRBJ2-2|NA|TRBV20-1|NA
CSASWGGTGELFF
TGCAGTGCTAGTTGGGGTGGCACCGGGGAGCTGTTTTTT
>TRBJ1-4|NA|TRBV12-3/TRBV12-4|NA
CASSPGLNNEKLFF
TGTGCCAGCAGTCCGGGACTGAATAATGAAAAACTGTTTTTT
>TRBJ1-2|NA|TRBV5-1|NA
CASSPGAGAANYGYTF
TGCGCCAGCAGCCCCGGGGCGGGGGCTGCTAACTATGGCTACACCTTC
>TRBJ2-3|few|TRBV30|TRBD2
CAWTTSGRTNTQYF
TGTGCCTGGACAACTAGCGGGAGGACGAATACGCAGTATTTT
>TRBJ1-2|NA|TRBV20-1|NA
CSASSLGSDYGYTF
TGCAGTGCTAGTAGTCTTGGCAGTGATTATGGCTACACCTTC
>TRBJ2-7|many|TRBV18|NA
CASSQDRTGWYF
TGTGCCAGCTCCCAGGACCGAACGGGATGGTACTTC
>TRBJ1-1|few|TRBV20-1|NA
CSASIFRVGNTEAFF
TGCAGTGCTAGCATCTTTCGGGTGGGGAACACTGAAGCTTTCTTT
>TRBJ2-1|few|TRBV7-8|TRBD2
CASSFLAEAIYNEQFF
TGTGCCAGCAGCTTCCTAGCGGAGGCGATCTACAATGAGCAGTTCTTC